The 3 T cell receptor beta chains below all came from one sample that was sequenced in a study of blood T cells in healthy people across ages. Primers used in a second PCR of roughly 6 to 12 cycles were a sample-barcoded 5' primer and a J-beta primer mix. Each CDR3 protein is one row after TCRdb ran MiXCR on the 5' RACE reads. This table has 1.5 million to 1.8 million distinct CDR3 sequences, roughly 43% appearing once. The sequenced sample consisted of blood. These receptors all stem from a woman aged 18-29 years in good health.

This clonotype was observed a handful of times. The CDR3 protein is CSVGGALTYEQYF. CDR3 DNA sequence: TGCAGCGTTGGGGGAGCACTTACCTACGAGCAGTACTTC. This chain connects TRBV29-1 to TRBJ2-7, with a tentative D call TRBD2 (5 bases). The CDR3 runs to 13 residues. Germline V gene data show CDR1 as SQVTM and CDR2 as ANQGSEA. V shed 4 bases and J shed 2 bases, with 12 bases lying between them.

The chain has TRBV20-1 and TRBJ2-5; 10 bases match TRBD2. This CDR3 spans 15 amino acids. Germline V gene sequence: CDR1 DFQATT, CDR2 SNEGSKA (reference sequence). V shed 6 bases and J 3 bases; nucleotides not matched to a gene: 10. The CDR3 region is CSAPGSSGREETQYF. DNA for the CDR3: TGCAGTGCGCCCGGTTCTAGCGGGAGAGAAGAGACCCAGTACTTC.

This clonotype was recorded a few times. The chain links TRBV4-1 to TRBJ1-5, with D hard to call. Trimming left V 1 base short and J 0 bases short, with 7 bases between. The CDR3 covers 15 residues. Germline CDR1 is MGHRA and CDR2 is YSYEKL. The CDR3 nucleotides read TGCGCCAGCAGCCAAGCTCCATATAGCAATCAGCCCCAGCATTTT. Its translation: CASSQAPYSNQPQHF.